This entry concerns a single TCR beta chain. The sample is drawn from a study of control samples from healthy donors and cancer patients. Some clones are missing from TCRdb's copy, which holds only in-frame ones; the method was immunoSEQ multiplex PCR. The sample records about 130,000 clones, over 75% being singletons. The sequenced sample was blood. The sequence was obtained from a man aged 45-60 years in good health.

The CDR3 coding sequence is TGTGCCAGCAGTGTTCTGGAGAACTACGAGCAGTACTTC. This codes for CASSVLENYEQYF. The rearrangement joins TRBV2 to TRBJ2-7, with D unclear. The germline CDR1 and CDR2 sequences are SNHLY and FYNNEI. V dropped 4 bases and J dropped 3 bases, with 10 bases sitting between them. This CDR3 region has 13 residues.